Detailed here is one TCR beta chain. Its antigen is not identified. PCR employed 60 Vbeta and 13 Jbeta primers. The table came from immunoSEQ multiplex PCR; TCRdb's copy has only in-frame clones and leaves some out. Of about 160,000 clones in the sample, 86% were seen once. The data were taken from a study of cytomegalovirus exposure and HLA in healthy donors. About the study: Earlier findings included some 120 million unique TCR beta sequences obtained from 170 million or so T cells. Regarding the study as a whole: Upon later analysis, TCR association rates were observed to vary by HLA locus, being highest for DRB1 and lowest for HLA-C. Excluded: some indistinguishable V segments such as TRBV6-2 and TRBV6-3. It was reported that the classifier diagnosed cytomegalovirus status with high specificity and sensitivity in both the original and validation cohorts.

The germline gives CDR1 LNHDA, CDR2 SQIVND (reference sequence). The J segment lost 9 bases and the V segment lost 9 bases, leaving 12 bases of the junction unmatched. There are 14 residues in the CDR3. The sequence derives from a woman between 18 and 29 years old in good health and CMV-seronegative. This chain uses TRBV19 with TRBJ1-5, with 9 bases that match TRBD1. Sequences were obtained from PBMCs. CDR3: CASLTFLGQGPQHF. The CDR3 DNA reads as TGTGCCAGCCTAACTTTCTTGGGACAGGGGCCCCAGCATTTT.